These T cell receptor beta chains were read from a single sample in a study of blood T cell repertoires in COVID-19. TCRdb's table, derived via immunoSEQ multiplex PCR, lists solely in-frame clones and lacks some. The data show just over 150,000 clones, around 82% seen once. Material: peripheral blood. These receptor sequences come from a woman between 40 and 50 years old with COVID-19, enrolled during active disease. Both conserved end residues are part of each CDR3. A D gene is named only where the DNA matches it firmly. A row's size may be missing; if present it is once, few, many or a size class.

J: TRBJ2-2; D: TRBD1; V: TRBV9; size: NA; CDR3: CASSVVPRQGATTGELFF; DNA: TGTGCCAGCAGCGTAGTACCAAGGCAGGGGGCTACTACCGGGGAGCTGTTTTTT
J: TRBJ2-2; D: TRBD1; V: TRBV3-1/TRBV3-2; size: NA; CDR3: CASSQDGQGVSGELFF; DNA: TGTGCCAGCAGCCAAGACGGACAGGGTGTCTCCGGGGAGCTGTTTTTT
J: TRBJ1-3; D: NA; V: TRBV2; size: once; CDR3: CATSPPGGSSSGNTIYF; DNA: TGTGCCACCTCCCCCCCGGGTGGCTCGAGCTCTGGAAACACCATATATTTT
J: TRBJ1-6; D: NA; V: TRBV2; size: NA; CDR3: CASRALTGKNSPLHF; DNA: TGTGCCAGCAGGGCCCTCACGGGGAAGAATTCACCCCTCCACTTT
J: TRBJ2-5; D: NA; V: TRBV20-1; size: NA; CDR3: CSARQETQYF; DNA: TGCAGTGCTCGCCAAGAGACCCAGTACTTC
J: TRBJ2-7; D: NA; V: TRBV20-1; size: many; CDR3: CSARDKYEQYF; DNA: TGCAGTGCTAGGGACAAATACGAGCAGTACTTC
J: TRBJ2-7; D: TRBD1; V: TRBV2; size: NA; CDR3: CARRETGTGTYEQYF; DNA: TGTGCCAGGAGAGAGACCGGGACAGGAACCTACGAGCAGTACTTC
J: TRBJ2-1; D: NA; V: TRBV19; size: NA; CDR3: CASSTLQTATYMEQFF; DNA: TGTGCCAGTAGTACGCTTCAAACAGCCACCTACATGGAGCAGTTCTTC
J: TRBJ2-1; D: NA; V: TRBV4-1; size: NA; CDR3: CASSQDPAGSSYNEQFF; DNA: TGCGCCAGCAGCCAAGATCCGGCGGGGTCCTCCTACAATGAGCAGTTCTTC
J: TRBJ1-1; D: NA; V: TRBV7-9; size: NA; CDR3: CASSLDRGSRGEAFF; DNA: TGTGCCAGCAGCTTAGATAGGGGGTCGAGGGGTGAAGCTTTCTTT
J: TRBJ1-1; D: NA; V: TRBV5-4; size: NA; CDR3: CASSLPGPRGRNTEAFF; DNA: TGTGCCAGCAGCTTGCCGGGCCCCAGGGGACGGAACACTGAAGCTTTCTTT
J: TRBJ2-7; D: NA; V: TRBV5-1; size: many; CDR3: CASSLLGTSYEQYF; DNA: TGCGCCAGCAGCCTATTAGGGACATCCTACGAGCAGTACTTC
J: TRBJ1-4; D: TRBD1; V: TRBV20-1; size: once; CDR3: CSAYRGEKLFF; DNA: TGCAGTGCGTACAGGGGGGAAAAACTGTTTTTT
J: TRBJ1-2; D: NA; V: TRBV7-9; size: NA; CDR3: CASSLDTENYGYTF; DNA: TGTGCCAGCAGCTTAGACACCGAAAACTATGGCTACACCTTC
J: TRBJ2-1; D: TRBD2; V: TRBV9; size: NA; CDR3: CASSPLAGGSGNEQFF; DNA: TGTGCCAGCAGCCCGCTAGCGGGAGGATCTGGCAATGAGCAGTTCTTC
J: TRBJ1-1; D: NA; V: TRBV5-4; size: NA; CDR3: CASSLVDKNTEAFF; DNA: TGTGCCAGCAGCTTGGTTGACAAGAACACTGAAGCTTTCTTT
J: TRBJ1-2; D: TRBD1; V: TRBV18; size: NA; CDR3: CASSPTGMDYGYTF; DNA: TGTGCCAGCTCACCGACAGGGATGGACTATGGCTACACCTTC
J: TRBJ2-3; D: NA; V: TRBV19; size: few; CDR3: CASSIAGATQYF; DNA: TGTGCCAGTAGTATTGCGGGGGCTACGCAGTATTTT
J: TRBJ1-6; D: NA; V: TRBV19; size: NA; CDR3: CASAAGRAGISPLHF; DNA: TGTGCCAGTGCGGCAGGAAGAGCAGGGATATCACCCCTCCACTTT
J: TRBJ1-1; D: TRBD1; V: TRBV11-1; size: NA; CDR3: CASSLGQGQEAFF; DNA: TGTGCCAGCAGCCTAGGACAGGGGCAAGAAGCTTTCTTT
J: TRBJ2-7; D: NA; V: TRBV19; size: NA; CDR3: CAGCSVSGYEQYF; DNA: TGTGCCGGCTGTAGCGTGTCGGGCTACGAGCAGTACTTC
J: TRBJ2-1; D: TRBD2; V: TRBV5-6; size: NA; CDR3: CASSVDSGRSMDEQFF; DNA: TGTGCCAGCAGCGTAGATAGCGGGAGGAGCATGGATGAGCAGTTCTTC
J: TRBJ1-6; D: TRBD1; V: TRBV10-2; size: NA; CDR3: CASSSGQGNSPLHF; DNA: TGCGCCAGCAGTTCGGGACAGGGAAATTCACCCCTCCACTTT
J: TRBJ2-5; D: TRBD2; V: TRBV11-2; size: NA; CDR3: CASKAWAGAQETQYF; DNA: TGTGCCAGCAAGGCGTGGGCGGGAGCCCAAGAGACCCAGTACTTC
J: TRBJ2-5; D: NA; V: TRBV10-3; size: NA; CDR3: CATSGETTQETQYF; DNA: TGTGCCACCTCAGGGGAAACTACCCAAGAGACCCAGTACTTC
J: TRBJ2-4; D: TRBD1; V: TRBV20-1; size: NA; CDR3: CSASGTGVQNIQYF; DNA: TGCAGTGCTAGTGGGACAGGGGTACAAAACATTCAGTACTTC
J: TRBJ2-7; D: NA; V: TRBV5-6; size: once; CDR3: CASSPRPGVGEQYF; DNA: TGTGCCAGCAGCCCGAGGCCGGGAGTGGGAGAGCAGTACTTC
J: TRBJ1-1; D: NA; V: TRBV28; size: NA; CDR3: CASSFRGNTEAFF; DNA: TGTGCCAGCAGTTTTCGGGGGAACACTGAAGCTTTCTTT